The 27 T cell receptor beta chains presented below share a single source sample, sequenced in a study of blood T cell repertoires in COVID-19. Measured with immunoSEQ multiplex PCR; TCRdb has only the in-frame clones, and not every one. The sample has under 350,000 clones, around 86% seen once. Sequenced sample: PBMCs or T cells enriched from blood (not recorded which). All receptors come from a woman in her thirties or forties with acute COVID-19.

V is TRBV6-2 or TRBV6-3 and J is TRBJ1-6, with a weak D call TRBD1 (6 bases). The CDR3 has 14 residues. The V end lost 0 bases, the J end lost 7 bases, and 7 bases lay between the germline ends. Germline V gene lookup returns CDR1 MNHEY and CDR2 SVGEGT. The CDR3 nucleotides read TGTGCCAGCAGTTACTCTACAGGGAATTCACCCCTCCACTTT. Amino acid sequence: CASSYSTGNSPLHF.

On this clone itself: Distinct nucleotide sequences in the sample also encode this CDR3. V gene TRBV19 combines with J gene TRBJ1-2; no clear D gene. From germline, CDR1 is LNHDA and CDR2 SQIVND (reference sequence). Trimming took off 3 bases at V and 7 bases at J, with 9 bases between the two ends. The CDR3 covers 12 residues. This chain's CDR3 is CASSMGAGGYTF. DNA of the CDR3: TGTGCCAGTAGTATGGGAGCGGGTGGCTACACCTTC.

V gene TRBV28 combines with J gene TRBJ1-2, with D unresolved. The CDR3 totals 14 residues. Germline V CDR1 and CDR2: MDHEN, SYDVKM. Trimming removed 1 base from V and 8 bases from J, with 14 bases in between. The CDR3 bases are TGTGCCAGCAGTTTATATCAGTCCCCGTGGGGCTACACCTTC. Protein product: CASSLYQSPWGYTF.

V is TRBV11-3 and J is TRBJ2-1, with unresolved D. This CDR3 region has 14 residues. Trimming took 2 bases from V and 0 from J, leaving 5 bases between them. Germline CDR1 is SGHNT and CDR2 is YENEEA. Here the CDR3 reads CASSLSSSYNEQFF. CDR3 bases: TGTGCCAGCAGCTTATCGAGCTCCTACAATGAGCAGTTCTTC.

The CDR3 DNA reads TGCGCCAGTAGCCCGTCAAGCGTGACGGCAATGAACACTGAAGCTTTCTTT. Encoded protein: CASSPSSVTAMNTEAFF. This rearrangement joins TRBV5-1 to TRBJ1-1; no definite D call. The V end lost 8 bases, the J end lost 0 bases, and 23 bases lay between the germline ends. Per the germline V gene, CDR1 is SGHRS and CDR2 is YFSETQ. The CDR3 length is 17 residues.

V gene TRBV3-1 (or the pseudogene TRBV3-2) combines with J gene TRBJ1-1; D gene uncertain. The CDR3 contains 13 residues. The germline CDR1 and CDR2 sequences are LGHDT and YNNKEL (reference sequence). Trimming stripped 5 bases from V and 3 bases from J, with 10 bases between. The CDR3 DNA reads as TGTGCCAGCAGCTTTTCCCGGGACACTGAAGCTTTCTTT. Translating gives CASSFSRDTEAFF.

This sequence joins TRBV7-2 and TRBJ2-7; 10 bases fit TRBD1. CDR1 SGHTA and CDR2 FQGNSA come from the germline V gene. The CDR3 sequence is 18 residues long. V lost 4 bases and J lost 2; bases outside the gene matches: 14. The CDR3: CASSSPTGGTSLTYEQYF. The CDR3 DNA reads as TGTGCCAGCAGCTCCCCGACAGGGGGCACATCACTAACCTACGAGCAGTACTTC.

Of note for this clone: This CDR3 is also generated by other DNA sequences in the sample. The chain links TRBV6-5 to TRBJ1-3; D is perhaps TRBD1 (5 bases). CDR1 and CDR2 (germline): MNHEY, SVGAGI. The ends were cut back, 7 bases at V and 1 base at J, with 5 bases in the middle. This CDR3 comprises 12 residues. The CDR3 DNA reads TGTGCCAGCACAGGGTCTGGAAACACCATATATTTT. Its protein is CASTGSGNTIYF.

The V gene is TRBV7-2, the J gene TRBJ2-5, with TRBD1 matching over 10 bases. This CDR3 comprises 18 residues. Germline V gene sequence: CDR1 SGHTA, CDR2 FQGNSA. V was clipped by 2 bases and J by 2 bases; unmatched bases: 11. This CDR3 is CASSLSLTGGEGQETQYF. The CDR3 coding sequence is TGTGCCAGCAGCTTATCTCTGACAGGGGGCGAAGGGCAAGAGACCCAGTACTTC.

V usage is TRBV4-3 and J usage is TRBJ2-7, with 12 positions matching TRBD2. The CDR3 loop spans 16 amino acids. CDR1 and CDR2 from the germline V gene are LGHNA and YSLEER. Losses at the gene ends were 2 bases for V and 4 bases for J; bases not matched to a gene: 6. This chain's CDR3 is CASSQFQTSGGYEQYF. CDR3 nucleotide sequence: TGCGCCAGCAGCCAATTTCAGACTAGCGGGGGATACGAGCAGTACTTC.

CDR3 nucleotides: TGTGCTAGTGACGGGGGGGGCCACAATGAGCAGTTCTTC. Encoded protein: CASDGGGHNEQFF. The rearrangement links TRBV12-5 to TRBJ2-1; 8 bases line up with TRBD2. The CDR3 sequence is 13 residues long. V lost 7 bases to trimming and J lost 5 bases; unmatched junction nucleotides: 4. The V gene's germline CDR1 is LGHNT and CDR2 FRNRAP.

The chain joins TRBV3-1 (or the pseudogene TRBV3-2) to TRBJ1-1; TRBD1 is a possible D gene (6 bases). Trimming pared 4 bases from V and 1 base from J, leaving 10 bases between. The CDR3 runs to 14 residues. Per the germline V gene, CDR1 is LGHDT and CDR2 is YNNKEL (reference sequence). The CDR3, as DNA: TGTGCCAGCAGCCGCCTGACAGGGAACACTGAAGCTTTCTTT. It yields the protein CASSRLTGNTEAFF.

The V and J genes are TRBV7-2 and TRBJ2-2; 11 bases line up with TRBD2. V dropped 4 bases and J dropped 5; count of bases not matched to a gene: 9. Germline CDR1 and CDR2: SGHTA and FQGNSA. The CDR3 is 17 amino acids. CDR3 sequence reads: CASSSRVAGGKTGELFF. CDR3 nucleotide sequence: TGTGCCAGCAGCTCGCGCGTAGCGGGAGGGAAGACCGGGGAGCTGTTTTTT.

The V and J genes are TRBV7-2 and TRBJ1-2; D uncertain. The CDR3 is made up of 12 amino acids. Between the trimmed V and J ends, which lost 3 bases and 7 bases, there was a span of 9 bases. The germline gives CDR1 SGHTA, CDR2 FQGNSA. The CDR3: CASSFSGVGYTF. The CDR3 DNA is TGTGCCAGCAGCTTTAGCGGAGTTGGCTACACCTTC.

The V gene is TRBV18, the J gene TRBJ2-7, with 7 bases lining up with TRBD1. With V trimmed by 6 bases and J by 1 base, 9 bases remained unmatched. CDR3 size: 15 residues. Germline V gene lookup returns CDR1 KGHSH and CDR2 LQKENI. CDR3 region: CASSQTGSRSYEQYF. For the CDR3, the DNA is TGTGCCAGCTCGCAGACAGGGTCACGGTCCTACGAGCAGTACTTC.

With regard to this clone: Within the sample, other DNA sequences also encode this same CDR3. The chain has TRBV9 and TRBJ2-7, with 7 bases that match TRBD1. Germline CDR1 reads SGDLS; CDR2 reads YYNGEE. There are 14 residues in the CDR3. V lost 0 bases, J lost 2 bases, and 2 bases stayed unmatched. The CDR3 DNA sequence: TGTGCCAGCAGCGTAGGTCAGGGGGCCTACGAGCAGTACTTC. Amino acid sequence: CASSVGQGAYEQYF.

This clone occurred a few times. This sample also contains other DNA sequences that code for the same CDR3. In DNA form, the CDR3 reads TGCGCCAGCAGCTTGCAGGGCAATGAGCAGTTCTTC. Translated: CASSLQGNEQFF. The genes are TRBV5-1 and TRBJ2-1; a weak D match, TRBD1 (5 bases). Germline V gene data show CDR1 as SGHRS and CDR2 as YFSETQ. This CDR3 spans 12 amino acids. Deletions cut 1 base from V and 6 bases from J, with 5 bases between.

V and J are TRBV7-2 and TRBJ2-1, with D possibly TRBD2 on 7 matching bases. The CDR3 covers 14 residues. Looked up from germline, CDR1 is SGHTA and CDR2 is FQGNSA. V gave up 6 bases and J gave up 7 bases, with 16 bases separating them. CDR3: CASRGGRGGNEQFF. DNA of the CDR3: TGTGCCAGCAGGGGGGGGCGAGGCGGGAATGAGCAGTTCTTC.

V is TRBV28 and J is TRBJ2-4; possibly TRBD2 for D (6 bases). The CDR3 has 14 amino acids. Germline assignment: CDR1 MDHEN and CDR2 SYDVKM. V shed 6 bases and J shed 3 bases, with 12 bases lying between them. CDR3 coding DNA: TGTGCCAGCAGGGAGGGTTTCGGCAAAAACATTCAGTACTTC. Amino acid sequence: CASREGFGKNIQYF. The variable domain in full, with the rest retrieved from reference TRBV28 and TRBJ2-4, is DVKVTQSSRYLVKRTGEKVFLECVQDMDHENMFWYRQDPGLGLRLIYFSYDVKMKEKGDIPEGYSVSREKKERFSLILESASTNQTSMYLCASREGFGKNIQYFGAGTRLSVL.

The gene calls are TRBV18 and TRBJ1-4; 7 positions match TRBD1. This CDR3 region has 17 residues. Germline values: CDR1 KGHSH, CDR2 LQKENI. After removal of 1 base from V and 5 bases from J, the junction contained 10 bases not matched to a gene. The CDR3 loop is CASSPRLQGGQNEKLFF. Here the CDR3 DNA reads TGTGCCAGCTCACCACGATTGCAGGGGGGTCAGAATGAAAAACTGTTTTTT.

This rearrangement joins TRBV4-3 to TRBJ2-7; no clear D. Germline lookup yields CDR1 LGHNA and CDR2 YSLEER. Trimming cost V 3 bases and J 1 base, with 4 bases left between them. CDR3 length: 12 residues. The CDR3 nucleotides read TGCGCCAGCAGCCACGGGTCCTACGAGCAGTACTTC. It specifies CASSHGSYEQYF.

The chain's CDR3 is CASNQEGRVNTEAFF. The DNA for the CDR3 is TGTGCCAGCAATCAGGAGGGGAGGGTGAACACTGAAGCTTTCTTT. The chain couples TRBV6-5 to TRBJ1-1; D is perhaps TRBD1 (5 bases). This CDR3 is 15 amino acids long. Deletions cut 7 bases from V and 0 bases from J, with 15 bases between. The V gene's germline CDR1 is MNHEY and CDR2 SVGAGI.

This sequence joins TRBV3-1 (or the pseudogene TRBV3-2) and TRBJ2-7; D is unresolved. With 1 base removed from V and 2 bases from J, the gap between germline ends came to 12 bases. The CDR3 totals 15 residues. Germline CDR1 and CDR2: LGHDT and YNNKEL (reference sequence). The CDR3 here is CASSQAIGGPYEQYF. In DNA form, the CDR3 reads TGTGCCAGCAGCCAAGCGATCGGCGGCCCCTACGAGCAGTACTTC.

This clone appeared once. The chain is built from TRBV5-4 and TRBJ2-5, with TRBD2 as a possible D gene (6 bases). The germline V and J ends were trimmed by 4 bases and 5 bases, with 15 bases remaining between them. The CDR3 has 14 residues. From germline, CDR1 is SGHNT and CDR2 YYREEE (reference sequence). CDR3 loop: CASSKGRGRETQYF. The DNA of the CDR3 is TGTGCCAGCAGCAAGGGGCGGGGTAGGGAGACCCAGTACTTC.

The rearrangement joins TRBV15 to TRBJ1-4; D is unresolved. The germline V gene encodes CDR1 LNHNV and CDR2 YYDKDF (reference sequence). The V and J ends lost 0 bases and 5 bases respectively, with 16 bases between them. This CDR3 is 17 amino acids long. This chain's CDR3 is CATSRESPLLGNEKLFF. The DNA for the CDR3 is TGTGCCACCAGCAGAGAATCCCCCCTCCTAGGCAATGAAAAACTGTTTTTT. Full variable domain (remainder filled in from reference TRBV15 and TRBJ1-4): DAMVIQNPRYQVTQFGKPVTLSCSQTLNHNVMYWYQQKSSQAPKLLFHYYDKDFNNEADTPDNFQSRRPNTSFCFLDIRSPGLGDTAMYLCATSRESPLLGNEKLFFGSGTQLSVL.

The genes are TRBV7-2 and TRBJ1-2, with D maybe TRBD1 (6 bases). The CDR3 totals 14 residues. Germline CDR1 reads SGHTA; CDR2 reads FQGNSA. With 5 bases removed from V and 4 bases from J, the gap between germline ends came to 14 bases. The CDR3 reads CASSPLTGFYGYTF. The CDR3 DNA reads TGTGCCAGCAGCCCCTTGACAGGTTTCTATGGCTACACCTTC.

The DNA for the CDR3 is TGTGCCAGCAGTTCCCGGGAAGCGAACACTGAAGCTTTCTTT. As protein: CASSSREANTEAFF. The chain is built from TRBV6-5 and TRBJ1-1; D remains unclear. The CDR3 runs 14 residues. V was shortened by 4 bases and J by 1 base, with 10 bases between the two germline ends. CDR1 and CDR2 from the germline V gene are MNHEY and SVGAGI.